What follows are 30 T cell receptor beta chains derived from one specimen sequenced in a study of T cell responses to AZD1222 COVID-19 vaccine. Clones were read by immunoSEQ multiplex PCR, and TCRdb kept only the in-frame ones, dropping some. Among under 250,000 clones listed, under 95% were seen once. This specimen consisted of peripheral blood, obtained on day 0 of MenACWY control vaccination. The receptor source for this set is an adult in good health.

V gene TRBV7-9 combines with J gene TRBJ1-5, with a possible D match to TRBD1 (6 bases). The CDR3 has 16 residues. Trimming took off 4 bases at V and 4 bases at J, with 17 bases between the two ends. CDR1 is SEHNR, CDR2 FQNEAQ, per germline (reference sequence). The CDR3 loop is CASSSTQGGRNQPQHF. The CDR3 DNA reads as TGTGCCAGCAGCTCCACACAGGGCGGACGGAATCAGCCCCAGCATTTT.

The chain employs TRBV5-1 and TRBJ2-7; TRBD2 might be the D (5 bases). Germline V gene lookup returns CDR1 SGHRS and CDR2 YFSETQ. With 0 bases removed from V and 7 bases from J, the gap between germline ends came to 8 bases. CDR3 length equals 12 residues. In nucleotides, the CDR3 is TGCGCCAGCAGCTTGGATGGGAGAGAGCAGTACTTC. Translated, it gives CASSLDGREQYF.

This clone appeared a few times. V gene TRBV2 combines with J gene TRBJ1-2, with D perhaps TRBD1 (5 bases). The CDR3 length is 14 residues. Germline V CDR1 and CDR2: SNHLY, FYNNEI. Trimming shortened V by 3 bases and J by 7 bases, and 15 bases separated the two germline ends. The CDR3 coding sequence is TGTGCCAGCAGTGAGAGGCAGGGTCATAGTGGCTACACCTTC. It encodes CASSERQGHSGYTF.

The CDR3 reads CASSAQGGFGNTIYF. The DNA of the CDR3 is TGCGCCAGCAGCGCACAGGGGGGATTTGGAAACACCATATATTTT. The chain carries TRBV5-1 and TRBJ1-3; the match to TRBD1 covers 8 bases. V lost 4 bases to trimming and J lost 3 bases; unmatched junction nucleotides: 6. The length of the CDR3 is 15 residues. Germline lookup yields CDR1 SGHRS and CDR2 YFSETQ.

This chain joins TRBV12-2 and TRBJ1-5; the table names TRBD1, a call not compared with the DNA. TRBV12-2 is designated a pseudogene. CDR3 length equals 18 residues. CDR3 loop: CASRLDGRRDYSNQPQHF. CDR3 bases: TGTGCAAGTCGCTTAGACGGCAGGCGCGATTATAGCAATCAGCCCCAGCATTTT.

V usage is TRBV7-6 and J usage is TRBJ1-1; possible D gene TRBD1, 5 bases. Trimming took 2 bases from V and 5 from J, leaving 9 bases between them. CDR3 length: 13 amino acids. Germline assignment: CDR1 SGHVS and CDR2 FNYEAQ. The CDR3 region has the DNA TGTGCCAGCAGCTTAAAGGAGGGGACTGAAGCTTTCTTT. This encodes CASSLKEGTEAFF.

The chain links TRBV6-2 or TRBV6-3 to TRBJ1-5, with 9 bases lining up with TRBD1. Per germline, CDR1 MNHEY and CDR2 SVGEGT. The ends lost 4 bases at V and 6 bases at J; junction bases unmatched: 16. This CDR3 contains 18 residues. The CDR3 DNA reads as TGTGCCAGCAGTTCCCCACGGACAGGGGCTAGGGTGAGTCAGCCCCAGCATTTT. Translation gives CASSSPRTGARVSQPQHF.

The V and J genes are TRBV7-9 and TRBJ1-1, with a possible D match to TRBD1 (5 bases). The germline CDR1 and CDR2 sequences are SEHNR and FQNEAQ (reference sequence). V was pared by 6 bases and J by 0 bases, with 20 bases between. The CDR3 spans 17 residues. The CDR3 DNA is TGTGCCAGCAGGGGGGGACGGACGATCACCCTGAACACTGAAGCTTTCTTT. It translates to CASRGGRTITLNTEAFF.

The CDR3 DNA sequence: TGTGCCAGCAGGAGTGGGACAGCGAACACTGAAGCTTTCTTT. Translation gives CASRSGTANTEAFF. The V call is TRBV6-4, the J call TRBJ1-1; 7 nucleotides match TRBD1. Trimming removed 6 bases from V and 1 base from J; junction bases left unmatched: 5. Germline CDR1 is MRHNA and CDR2 is SNTAGT. This CDR3 has 14 amino acids.

The chain uses TRBV18 and TRBJ2-3; TRBD1 is a possible D gene (6 bases). Germline loops: CDR1 KGHSH, CDR2 LQKENI. Trimming removed 8 bases from V and 0 bases from J, with 15 bases in between. The CDR3 spans 15 residues. The CDR3 DNA is TGTGCCAGCGGAGGCGGTGGGGGCAGCACAGATACGCAGTATTTT. Residues: CASGGGGGSTDTQYF.

The chain has TRBV5-4 and TRBJ1-2, with a tentative D call TRBD1 (6 bases). The CDR3 length is 13 residues. The V end was cut by 0 bases, the J end by 3 bases, with 6 bases between. Germline values: CDR1 SGHNT, CDR2 YYREEE (reference sequence). The CDR3: CASSLDRDYGYTF. The CDR3 region has the DNA TGTGCCAGCAGCTTGGACAGGGACTATGGCTACACCTTC.

The chain uses TRBV24-1 and TRBJ2-3, with 7 positions matching TRBD1. The CDR3 spans 16 residues. Per the germline V gene, CDR1 is KGHDR and CDR2 is SFDVKD. V lost 3 bases, J lost 14 bases, and 19 bases stayed unmatched. The CDR3 sequence is CATSDISQGKGEPRYF. For the CDR3, the DNA is TGTGCCACCAGTGATATATCACAGGGGAAAGGGGAACCTAGGTATTTT.

The rearrangement links TRBV3-1 (or the pseudogene TRBV3-2) to TRBJ1-1; a weak D match, TRBD1 (6 bases). The CDR3 is made up of 15 amino acids. The germline gives CDR1 LGHDT, CDR2 YNNKEL (reference sequence). V was trimmed by 0 bases and J by 6 bases, leaving 14 bases between them. The CDR3 DNA is TGTGCCAGCAGCCAAGATGGGCAGGGGTGGGCTGAAGCTTTCTTT. Amino acids: CASSQDGQGWAEAFF.

The chain uses TRBV6-6 and TRBJ2-7; D is possibly TRBD1 (6 bases). The CDR3 extends over 16 amino acids. Trimming pared 0 bases from V and 7 bases from J, leaving 19 bases between. Germline values: CDR1 MNHNY, CDR2 SVGAGI (reference sequence). Here the CDR3 reads CASSYSRGGPGAEQYF. The CDR3 nucleotides are TGTGCCAGCAGTTACTCGAGGGGTGGCCCAGGGGCTGAGCAGTACTTC.

For the CDR3, the DNA is TGTGCCAGCAGCCCAAGGGACAGGGGGCGCAGTGAGACCCAGTACTTC. Translated: CASSPRDRGRSETQYF. The chain couples TRBV11-1 to TRBJ2-5; 12 nucleotides match TRBD1. The CDR3 consists of 16 residues. V was clipped by 5 bases and J by 5 bases; unmatched bases: 9. The V gene's germline CDR1 is SGHAT and CDR2 FQDESV (reference sequence).

This chain connects TRBV6-4 to TRBJ2-7; D unclear. Trimming took off 4 bases at V and 3 bases at J, with 10 bases between the two ends. There are 13 residues in the CDR3. Germline V gene data show CDR1 as MRHNA and CDR2 as SNTAGT. CDR3 coding DNA: TGTGCCAGCAGTGCCGACATGGGCTACGAGCAGTACTTC. Its protein product is CASSADMGYEQYF.

The chain joins TRBV12-3 or TRBV12-4 to TRBJ1-5, with D unresolved. The CDR3 has 12 amino acids. The V end lost 3 bases, the J end lost 5 bases, and 5 bases lay between the germline ends. CDR3 sequence: CASSFDDQPQHF. CDR3 DNA sequence: TGTGCCAGCAGTTTCGACGATCAGCCCCAGCATTTT.

The chain employs TRBV12-3 or TRBV12-4 and TRBJ2-1; D ambiguous. Trimming removed 3 bases at V and 9 bases at J, with 6 bases between. CDR3 length equals 11 residues. This CDR3 is CASSLGAEQFF. The CDR3 DNA is TGTGCCAGCAGTTTGGGTGCTGAGCAGTTCTTC.

The chain couples TRBV28 to TRBJ1-5, with 9 positions matching TRBD1. CDR3 size: 16 residues. J gave up 0 bases and V 8 bases, and 8 bases lay outside the gene matches. Germline assignment: CDR1 MDHEN and CDR2 SYDVKM. CDR3 DNA sequence: TGTGCCAGCCCTCCACGACAGGGGGATAGCAATCAGCCCCAGCATTTT. This translates into CASPPRQGDSNQPQHF.

J is TRBJ2-2 and V is TRBV5-4; the D gene is possibly TRBD2 (5 bases). CDR3 length equals 12 residues. V was trimmed by 5 bases and J by 9 bases, leaving 11 bases between them. Germline CDR1 is SGHNT and CDR2 is YYREEE (reference sequence). The CDR3, as DNA: TGTGCCAGCAGGGGCTGGGAGAGGGAGCTGTTTTTT. This gives the protein CASRGWERELFF.

This clone has a count of ten or more. J is TRBJ2-5 and V is TRBV9; no clear D. The CDR3 is made up of 16 amino acids. Trimming shortened V by 0 bases and J by 2 bases, and 14 bases separated the two germline ends. Germline V CDR1 and CDR2: SGDLS, YYNGEE. CDR3 DNA sequence: TGTGCCAGCAGCGTAGGGGCTCTCCCGGGTCAAGAGACCCAGTACTTC. This gives the protein CASSVGALPGQETQYF.

The chain employs TRBV13 and TRBJ2-5, with unresolved D. V was clipped by 2 bases and J by 2 bases, with 6 bases between them. From germline, CDR1 is PRHDT and CDR2 FYEKMQ (reference sequence). The CDR3 is 13 residues long. CDR3 loop: CASSLSGQETQYF. Here the CDR3 DNA reads TGTGCCAGCAGCTTATCTGGTCAAGAGACCCAGTACTTC.

V gene TRBV4-3 combines with J gene TRBJ1-1; TRBD1 agrees at 7 bases. The CDR3 covers 15 residues. Germline loops: CDR1 LGHNA, CDR2 YSLEER. J was trimmed by 2 bases and V by 0 bases; bases with no gene match: 3. Here the CDR3 reads CASSQETGINTEAFF. For the CDR3, the DNA is TGCGCCAGCAGCCAAGAGACAGGGATTAACACTGAAGCTTTCTTT.

The chain couples TRBV27 to TRBJ1-5, with D possibly TRBD1 on 5 matching bases. The V end lost 2 bases, the J end lost 3 bases, and 17 bases lay between the germline ends. CDR1 is MNHEY, CDR2 SMNVEV, per germline (reference sequence). CDR3 size: 17 residues. DNA of the CDR3: TGTGCCAGCAGTTTAGACCCCGGGACGCCCTACAATCAGCCCCAGCATTTT. This translates into CASSLDPGTPYNQPQHF.

The CDR3 loop reads CASSYYRDFTNYGYTF. The CDR3 DNA sequence: TGTGCCAGCAGTTACTACAGGGACTTTACGAACTATGGCTACACCTTC. The chain carries TRBV6-5 and TRBJ1-2; perhaps TRBD1 as D (6 bases). CDR3 length equals 16 residues. Trimming stripped 1 base from V and 2 bases from J, with 14 bases between. Germline lookup yields CDR1 MNHEY and CDR2 SVGAGI.

This clone was detected once. The rearrangement joins TRBV18 to TRBJ1-3; D might be TRBD1 (6 bases). CDR1 KGHSH and CDR2 LQKENI come from the germline V gene. Trimming took off 3 bases at V and 0 bases at J, with 15 bases between the two ends. The CDR3 contains 17 residues. CDR3 bases: TGTGCCAGCTCACCCCCCACAGGGCCGAGCTCTGGAAACACCATATATTTT. Its protein is CASSPPTGPSSGNTIYF.

The rearrangement links TRBV30 to TRBJ1-5, with TRBD1 matching 9 bases. Germline V gene lookup returns CDR1 GTSNPN and CDR2 SVGIG (reference sequence). The junction had 5 bases not matched to a gene; V was cut back by 1 base and J by 7 bases. The CDR3 has 14 amino acids. This CDR3 is CAWSAGQGSQPQHF. CDR3 bases: TGTGCCTGGAGTGCCGGACAGGGGAGCCAGCCCCAGCATTTT.

This clone was seen just once. The chain uses TRBV3-1 (or the pseudogene TRBV3-2) and TRBJ1-2; weak D call: TRBD1 (5 bases). Germline CDR1 reads LGHDT; CDR2 reads YNNKEL (reference sequence). Between the trimmed V and J ends, which lost 1 base and 10 bases, there was a span of 13 bases. The CDR3 runs to 13 residues. As DNA, the CDR3 is TGTGCCAGCAGCCAAGGCAGGGCCCTATTCTACACCTTC. It yields the protein CASSQGRALFYTF.

V gene TRBV4-2 combines with J gene TRBJ2-2; 7 bases are shared with TRBD1. This CDR3 contains 15 residues. After removal of 1 base from V and 4 bases from J, the junction contained 3 bases not matched to a gene. Germline V lookup: CDR1 LGHNA, CDR2 YNFKEQ. The CDR3 DNA sequence: TGTGCCAGCAGCCAAGCCGGGACAGCCACCGGGGAGCTGTTTTTT. As protein: CASSQAGTATGELFF.

The chain links TRBV19 to TRBJ2-7, with a weak D call TRBD2 (6 bases). The CDR3 has 13 amino acids. Germline V lookup: CDR1 LNHDA, CDR2 SQIVND (reference sequence). Trimming left V 3 bases short and J 6 bases short, with 12 bases between. CDR3 nucleotide sequence: TGTGCCAGTAGTATTGACCTGGGGGGCGAGCAGTACTTC. Translation: CASSIDLGGEQYF. Full variable domain (rest looked up from reference TRBV19 and TRBJ2-7): DGGITQSPKYLFRKEGQNVTLSCEQNLNHDAMYWYRQDPGQGLRLIYYSQIVNDFQKGDIAEGYSVSREKKESFPLTVTSAQKNPTAFYLCASSIDLGGEQYFGPGTRLTVT.